The 23 T cell receptor beta chains given below trace back to one sample, sequenced in a study of T cell responses to AZD1222 COVID-19 vaccine. Sequencing was performed with immunoSEQ multiplex PCR; in TCRdb, only in-frame clones are kept and a portion is missing. The sample has around 140,000 clones; 93% are singletons. The sample here was peripheral blood, taken on day 0 of AZD1222 vaccination. Receptor source: an adult in good health.

CDR3 sequence reads: CASRDRRVPYNEQFF. The DNA of the CDR3 is TGTGCCAGCAGAGATCGCAGGGTCCCCTACAATGAGCAGTTCTTC. This chain uses TRBV3-1 (or the pseudogene TRBV3-2) with TRBJ2-1; a weak D match, TRBD1 (5 bases). In germline, CDR1 is LGHDT, CDR2 YNNKEL (reference sequence). The ends were cut back, 6 bases at V and 2 bases at J, with 14 bases in the middle. The CDR3 is made up of 15 amino acids.

V is TRBV25-1 and J is TRBJ1-5; 7 bases line up with TRBD1. The CDR3 is made up of 17 amino acids. The V gene end was trimmed by 5 bases and the J gene end by 0 bases; junction bases not matched to a gene: 10. The germline V gene has CDR1 MGHDK and CDR2 SYGVNS. CDR3 sequence reads: CASSPGDRLYSNQPQHF. The CDR3 DNA reads TGTGCCAGCAGTCCCGGGGACAGACTTTATAGCAATCAGCCCCAGCATTTT.

This clone was seen a few times. The V call is TRBV7-9, the J call TRBJ1-3; a possible D gene is TRBD1 (6 bases). Germline values: CDR1 SEHNR, CDR2 FQNEAQ (reference sequence). The CDR3 sequence is 15 residues long. The V and J ends lost 1 base and 2 bases respectively, with 9 bases between them. In nucleotides, the CDR3 is TGTGCCAGCAGCTTAGATGGGGGCGCTGGAAACACCATATATTTT. Protein product: CASSLDGGAGNTIYF.

The J gene is TRBJ1-1, the V gene TRBV19; D is uncertain. The CDR3 covers 13 residues. Trimming left V 5 bases short and J 3 bases short, with 10 bases between. CDR1 LNHDA and CDR2 SQIVND come from the germline V gene (reference sequence). The CDR3 region has the DNA TGTGCCAGTAGTTCGAAGGGTGACACTGAAGCTTTCTTT. Translated: CASSSKGDTEAFF.

The sample holds a few counts of this clone. The chain links TRBV30 to TRBJ2-7; TRBD2 might be the D (7 bases). The germline CDR1 and CDR2 sequences are GTSNPN and SVGIG (reference sequence). Trimming took off 0 bases at V and 3 bases at J, with 9 bases between the two ends. CDR3 length: 13 amino acids. CDR3 region: CAWSVGGGYEQYF. CDR3 in DNA: TGTGCCTGGAGTGTGGGAGGGGGCTACGAGCAGTACTTC.

V usage is TRBV7-7 and J usage is TRBJ2-5; 8 nucleotides line up with TRBD2. The CDR3 has 15 residues. V dropped 5 bases and J dropped 3; count of bases not matched to a gene: 8. Germline V CDR1 and CDR2: SSHAT, FNYEAQ (reference sequence). The CDR3 bases are TGTGCCAGCAGCCCCGGCGCGGGACTAGAAGAGACCCAGTACTTC. This codes for CASSPGAGLEETQYF.

This clone has only one observation. The rearrangement joins TRBV5-1 to TRBJ2-7; D remains ambiguous. Trimming took off 1 base at V and 3 bases at J, with 5 bases between the two ends. The germline V gene encodes CDR1 SGHRS and CDR2 YFSETQ. This CDR3 has 12 amino acids. The CDR3 sequence: CASSLNSYEQYF. CDR3 nucleotides: TGCGCCAGCAGCTTGAACAGCTACGAGCAGTACTTC.

This chain connects TRBV5-5 to TRBJ1-1; 7 nucleotides align to TRBD1. The germline V gene has CDR1 SGHKS and CDR2 YYEKEE (reference sequence). Losses at the gene ends were 3 bases for V and 0 bases for J; bases not matched to a gene: 2. The CDR3 runs to 14 residues. This chain's CDR3 is CASSWTGLNTEAFF. CDR3 sequence (DNA): TGTGCCAGCAGCTGGACAGGATTGAACACTGAAGCTTTCTTT.

The genes are TRBV7-2 and TRBJ1-1; a possible D gene is TRBD1 (6 bases). The germline V gene has CDR1 SGHTA and CDR2 FQGNSA. There are 12 residues in the CDR3. V was clipped by 5 bases and J by 8 bases, with 12 bases between them. The CDR3 loop is CASSGTGWEAFF. The CDR3 nucleotides are TGTGCCAGCAGCGGAACAGGGTGGGAAGCTTTCTTT.

This clone was seen just once. V gene TRBV9 combines with J gene TRBJ2-2; D is undetermined. The V and J ends lost 0 bases and 7 bases respectively, with 13 bases between them. Germline V gene data show CDR1 as SGDLS and CDR2 as YYNGEE. The CDR3 has 15 amino acids. The CDR3 coding sequence is TGTGCCAGCAGCGTAGGGTCCCTCGTGGACGGGGAGCTGTTTTTT. Its protein is CASSVGSLVDGELFF.

The chain recombines TRBV30 with TRBJ1-2; 10 bases are a match to TRBD1. The trim removed 6 bases at V and 3 bases at J, leaving 4 bases unmatched. From germline, CDR1 is GTSNPN and CDR2 SVGIG (reference sequence). The CDR3 contains 13 residues. The DNA for the CDR3 is TGTGCCTGTCGACAGGGGGCGGACTATGGCTACACCTTC. Translating it yields CACRQGADYGYTF.

V is TRBV14 and J is TRBJ1-2; D is undetermined. The CDR3 covers 13 residues. Germline V lookup: CDR1 SGHDN, CDR2 FVKESK. The ends were cut back, 2 bases at V and 4 bases at J, with 8 bases in the middle. This chain's CDR3 is CASSQTTVYGYTF. The CDR3 DNA is TGTGCCAGCAGCCAAACGACGGTCTATGGCTACACCTTC.

In this sample, this clone turned up once. The CDR3 DNA sequence: TGTGCCAGCAGCGCAGAAGGGTTCTACGAGCAGTACTTC. Protein sequence: CASSAEGFYEQYF. The J gene is TRBJ2-7, the V gene TRBV9; D ambiguous. The CDR3 length is 13 residues. The germline V gene encodes CDR1 SGDLS and CDR2 YYNGEE. Trimming took 3 bases from V and 3 from J, leaving 10 bases between them.

The genes are TRBV28 and TRBJ2-1, with 14 nucleotides matching TRBD2. V shed 6 bases and J 3 bases; nucleotides not matched to a gene: 13. Germline V gives CDR1 MDHEN, CDR2 SYDVKM. The CDR3 has 19 amino acids. The CDR3 DNA reads as TGTGCCAGCAGCAAAAAGGGACTAGCGGGAGCCTGGGGCTACAATGAGCAGTTCTTC. Translating it yields CASSKKGLAGAWGYNEQFF.

The chain employs TRBV9 and TRBJ1-2, with a tentative D call TRBD1 (6 bases). Deletions cut 0 bases from V and 2 bases from J, with 14 bases between. Germline V gives CDR1 SGDLS, CDR2 YYNGEE. This CDR3 region has 16 residues. The CDR3 is CASSVARDIMNYGYTF. CDR3 coding DNA: TGTGCCAGCAGCGTAGCCAGGGACATTATGAACTATGGCTACACCTTC. The full variable domain, with the rest looked up from reference TRBV9 and TRBJ1-2, is DSGVTQTPKHLITATGQRVTLRCSPRSGDLSVYWYQQSLDQGLQFLIQYYNGEERAKGNILERFSAQQFPDLHSELNLSSLELGDSALYFCASSVARDIMNYGYTFGSGTRLTVV.

V gene TRBV5-6 combines with J gene TRBJ2-2; D gene uncertain. The V end lost 3 bases, the J end lost 0 bases, and 6 bases lay between the germline ends. The CDR3 length is 14 residues. Germline CDR1 is SGHDT and CDR2 is YYEEEE. The CDR3 spells CASSSGPNTGELFF. The CDR3, as DNA: TGTGCCAGCAGCTCAGGACCGAACACCGGGGAGCTGTTTTTT.

The chain combines TRBV28 with TRBJ1-2; no definite D call. From germline, CDR1 is MDHEN and CDR2 SYDVKM. This CDR3 is 13 amino acids long. The V end lost 4 bases, the J end lost 8 bases, and 14 bases lay between the germline ends. The CDR3 DNA sequence: TGTGCCAGCAGTTATGGACGGATGGAGGGCTACACCTTC. Translating it yields CASSYGRMEGYTF.

The chain carries TRBV3-1 (or the pseudogene TRBV3-2) and TRBJ2-5, with 7 positions matching TRBD2. The CDR3 has 14 residues. CDR1 and CDR2 from the germline V gene are LGHDT and YNNKEL (reference sequence). Trimming took 3 bases from V and 3 from J; bases not matched to a gene: 4. The chain's CDR3 is CASSHGLGEETQYF. The CDR3 region has the DNA TGTGCCAGCAGCCACGGACTAGGGGAAGAGACCCAGTACTTC.

The V call is TRBV18, the J call TRBJ1-3; 8 bases line up with TRBD1. The V segment lost 1 base and the J segment 3 bases; nucleotides outside the gene matches: 8. The CDR3 contains 17 residues. The V gene's germline CDR1 is KGHSH and CDR2 LQKENI. The CDR3 sequence: CASSPLKTGEDGNTIYF. CDR3 coding DNA: TGTGCCAGCTCACCACTGAAGACAGGGGAGGATGGAAACACCATATATTTT.

The rearrangement uses TRBV5-1 and TRBJ1-1; perhaps TRBD1 as D (6 bases). From germline, CDR1 is SGHRS and CDR2 YFSETQ. This CDR3 is built from 14 residues. Deletions cut 6 bases from V and 3 bases from J, with 15 bases between. CDR3 sequence reads: CASTIQGKHTEAFF. CDR3 DNA sequence: TGCGCCAGCACAATACAGGGAAAGCACACTGAAGCTTTCTTT.

The V call is TRBV27, the J call TRBJ1-5, with D tentatively TRBD1 (5 bases). Trimming cost V 4 bases and J 1 base, with 11 bases left between them. The CDR3 covers 15 residues. Germline loops: CDR1 MNHEY, CDR2 SMNVEV (reference sequence). The CDR3 is CASSSTPGSNQPQHF. CDR3 bases: TGTGCCAGCAGTTCCACGCCAGGGAGCAATCAGCCCCAGCATTTT.

The chain carries TRBV28 and TRBJ2-2; D perhaps matches TRBD2 (6 bases). Trimming took off 7 bases at V and 6 bases at J, with 21 bases between the two ends. The germline gives CDR1 MDHEN, CDR2 SYDVKM. The CDR3 totals 16 residues. The CDR3, as DNA: TGTGCCAGCACCCCCGGCGTAGCGGTGGAACCCGGGGAGCTGTTTTTT. As protein: CASTPGVAVEPGELFF.

V usage is TRBV7-8 and J usage is TRBJ1-3; weak D call: TRBD1 (5 bases). The CDR3 is 18 amino acids. From germline, CDR1 is SGHVS and CDR2 FQNEAQ. V lost 5 bases and J lost 1, with 21 bases in between. The CDR3 loop is CASSPRDGPLSSGNTIYF. In DNA form, the CDR3 reads TGTGCCAGCAGCCCTAGGGACGGACCTCTCTCTTCTGGAAACACCATATATTTT.